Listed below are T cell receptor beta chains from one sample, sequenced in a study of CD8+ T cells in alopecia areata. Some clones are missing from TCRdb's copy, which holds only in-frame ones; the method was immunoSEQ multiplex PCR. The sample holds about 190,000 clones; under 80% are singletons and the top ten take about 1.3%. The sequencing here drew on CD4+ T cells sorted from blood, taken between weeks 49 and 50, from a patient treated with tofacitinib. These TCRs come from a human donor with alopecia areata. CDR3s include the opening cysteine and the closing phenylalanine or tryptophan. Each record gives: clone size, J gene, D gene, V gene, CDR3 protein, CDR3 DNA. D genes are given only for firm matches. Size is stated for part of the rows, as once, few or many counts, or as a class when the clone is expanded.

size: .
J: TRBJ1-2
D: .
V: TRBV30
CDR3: CAWSDGQPGYTF
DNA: TGTGCCTGGAGTGATGGACAGCCGGGCTACACCTTC

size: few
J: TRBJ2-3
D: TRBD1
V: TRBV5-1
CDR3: CASSLGQGNTQYF
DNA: TGCGCCAGCAGCCTCGGACAGGGGAATACGCAGTATTTT

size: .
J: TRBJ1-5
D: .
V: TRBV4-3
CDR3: CASSQDVLSNQPQHF
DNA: TGCGCCAGCAGCCAAGATGTATTAAGCAATCAGCCCCAGCATTTT

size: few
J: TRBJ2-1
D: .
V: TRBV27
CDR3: CASSFPGVSGNEQFF
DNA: TGTGCCAGCAGTTTCCCGGGGGTTTCTGGCAATGAGCAGTTCTTC

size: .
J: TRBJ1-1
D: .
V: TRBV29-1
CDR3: CSVSDRVITEAFF
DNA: TGCAGCGTTTCGGACAGAGTCATTACTGAAGCTTTCTTT

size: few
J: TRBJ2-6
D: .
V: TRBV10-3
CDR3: CAISEPLQGRGANVLTF
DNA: TGTGCCATCAGTGAGCCCCTGCAGGGGAGGGGGGCCAACGTCCTGACTTTC

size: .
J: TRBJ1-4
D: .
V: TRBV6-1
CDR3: CASSVTTGRGNEKLFF
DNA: TGTGCCAGCAGTGTAACAACAGGGAGAGGGAATGAAAAACTGTTTTTT

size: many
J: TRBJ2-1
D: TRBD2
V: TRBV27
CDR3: CASSLSLAGGSNEQFF
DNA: TGTGCCAGCAGTTTGTCACTAGCGGGGGGTAGCAATGAGCAGTTCTTC

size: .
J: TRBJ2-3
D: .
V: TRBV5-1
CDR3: CASSLMTSTDTQYF
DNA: TGCGCCAGCAGCCTTATGACAAGCACAGATACGCAGTATTTT

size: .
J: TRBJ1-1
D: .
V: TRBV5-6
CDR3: CASSLNENTEAFF
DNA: TGTGCCAGCAGCTTGAACGAGAACACTGAAGCTTTCTTT

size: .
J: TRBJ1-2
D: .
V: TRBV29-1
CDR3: CSVEGSVELNYGYTF
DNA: TGCAGCGTTGAAGGATCTGTCGAACTAAACTATGGCTACACCTTC

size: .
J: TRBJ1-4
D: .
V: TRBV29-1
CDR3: CSGQGPLDEKLFF
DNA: TGCAGCGGGCAGGGGCCCCTGGATGAAAAACTGTTTTTT

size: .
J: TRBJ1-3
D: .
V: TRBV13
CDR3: CASSPPSSGNTIYF
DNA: TGTGCCAGCAGCCCTCCAAGCTCTGGAAACACCATATATTTT

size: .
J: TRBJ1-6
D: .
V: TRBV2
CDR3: CASAGGSRSPLHF
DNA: TGTGCCAGCGCGGGAGGGTCCCGATCACCCCTCCACTTT

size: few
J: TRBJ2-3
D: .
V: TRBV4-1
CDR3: CASSQVQTSQVTDTQYF
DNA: TGCGCCAGCAGCCAAGTTCAAACTAGCCAGGTGACAGATACGCAGTATTTT

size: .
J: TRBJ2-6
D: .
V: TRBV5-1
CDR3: CASNPGAGANVLTF
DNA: TGCGCCAGCAATCCTGGGGCTGGGGCCAACGTCCTGACTTTC

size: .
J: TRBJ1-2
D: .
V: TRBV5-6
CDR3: CASSLADAGSGYTF
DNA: TGTGCCAGCAGCTTGGCCGACGCAGGGAGTGGCTACACCTTC

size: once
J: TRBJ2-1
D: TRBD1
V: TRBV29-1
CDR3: CSVEKTGTNEQFF
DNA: TGCAGCGTTGAAAAGACAGGGACCAATGAGCAGTTCTTC

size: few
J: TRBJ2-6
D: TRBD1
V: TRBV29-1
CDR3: CSVFDRAGANVLTF
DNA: TGCAGCGTTTTTGACAGGGCTGGGGCCAACGTCCTGACTTTC

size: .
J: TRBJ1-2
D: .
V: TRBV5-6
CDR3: CASSYDRSYTF
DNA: TGTGCCAGCAGCTATGACAGAAGCTACACCTTC

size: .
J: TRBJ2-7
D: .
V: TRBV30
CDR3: CAWSEISNYEQYF
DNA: TGTGCCTGGAGCGAGATTTCGAACTACGAGCAGTACTTC

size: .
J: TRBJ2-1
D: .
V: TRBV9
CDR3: CASSYWDNNEQFF
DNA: TGTGCCAGCAGCTACTGGGACAACAATGAGCAGTTCTTC

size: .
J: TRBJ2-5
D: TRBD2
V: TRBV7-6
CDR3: CASSSLTSGAYQETQYF
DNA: TGTGCCAGCAGCTCGCTGACTAGCGGGGCTTACCAAGAGACCCAGTACTTC

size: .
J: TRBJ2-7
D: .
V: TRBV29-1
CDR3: CSVRTSSYEQYF
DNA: TGCAGCGTCCGGACCAGCTCCTACGAGCAGTACTTC

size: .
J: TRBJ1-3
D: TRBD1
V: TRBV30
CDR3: CAWSPGQVSSGNTIYF
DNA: TGTGCCTGGAGCCCGGGACAGGTATCCTCTGGAAACACCATATATTTT

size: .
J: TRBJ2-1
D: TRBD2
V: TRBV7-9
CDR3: CASSPGTSASLGNEQFF
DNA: TGTGCCAGCAGCCCAGGGACTAGCGCGTCCCTAGGCAATGAGCAGTTCTTC